This T cell receptor beta chain was found in a study of response to subunit inactivated influenza vaccine (dated by TCRdb to the late 2010s). In the study overall: To follow how T cells responded to a trivalent subunit inactivated influenza vaccine, the researchers relied on deep quantitative profiling of the T cell receptor repertoire. Overall study outcomes, separate from this receptor: According to the authors, only a limited number of new T cells may be recruited by each seasonal influenza vaccination.

Library prep was done by RT-PCR. The instrument was an Illumina HiSeq 2500. TCRdb's own reprocessing of the public reads used fastp at Q25 and MiXCR and kept productive beta chains. For every CDR3 protein sequence, its rows merge into one entry that carries the most common genes and DNA. This sample lists fewer than 350,000 distinct CDR3 sequences; 20% to 25% were detected once. Clones ranked in the top ten supply more than 8.5% of the sample. Points on this clonotype: Its antigen is not yet known. One base away there is no much larger clone; base qualities are not given.

The source of this sequence is a man aged 45 to 75 who received an inactivated influenza vaccine. Donor details come from another sample of the same person, matched by shared clones. Source: PBMCs from blood, taken about 20 months after vaccination.

The DNA is TGTGCCAGCGAATCCCAACAGGCCCACTATGGCTACACCTTC. Its translation is CASESQQAHYGYTF. The receptor chain draws on TRBV28 and TRBJ1-2; the D gene is possibly TRBD1, with 5 bases matching. From a lookup of the germline V gene, CDR1 and CDR2 are MDHEN and SYDVKM. Spanning cysteine to phenylalanine, the CDR3 consists of 14 amino acids. The entry retains the CDR3 DNA only, 42 bases that are in frame from base 1. The trim is 8 bases for V and 3 bases for J, with a gap of 16 bases between the germline ends.